This T cell receptor beta chain appears in the sequencing data of a study of vaccination effects on CD4 cells after COVID-19. This clone was seen more than once but under ten times. Its antigen is undetermined. Assay: immunoSEQ multiplex PCR; the TCRdb copy retains only in-frame clones and omits some. The repertoire has nearly 50,000 clones, about 70% of them found once; the top ten carry about 5%. Germline CDR1 ENHRY, CDR2 SYGVKD. This CDR3 is built from 16 residues. Trimming shortened V by 11 bases and J by 1 base, and 18 bases separated the two germline ends. CD4+ T cells were isolated after roughly nine days of culture. A PCR test confirmed that the person had SARS-CoV-2 infection between March and December 2020. Everyone in the study got two shots of either the BNT162b2 or mRNA-1273 vaccine.

Sample: CD4+ T cells from PBMCs cultured without peptide, taken after COVID-19 vaccination. The chain links TRBV10-3 to TRBJ2-6; D remains unclear. This receptor was taken from a human donor who had a prior SARS-CoV-2 infection. CDR3 sequence reads: CAVPGPPSSGANVLTF. As DNA, the CDR3 is TGTGCCGTCCCGGGTCCTCCCTCTTCTGGGGCCAACGTCCTGACTTTC.